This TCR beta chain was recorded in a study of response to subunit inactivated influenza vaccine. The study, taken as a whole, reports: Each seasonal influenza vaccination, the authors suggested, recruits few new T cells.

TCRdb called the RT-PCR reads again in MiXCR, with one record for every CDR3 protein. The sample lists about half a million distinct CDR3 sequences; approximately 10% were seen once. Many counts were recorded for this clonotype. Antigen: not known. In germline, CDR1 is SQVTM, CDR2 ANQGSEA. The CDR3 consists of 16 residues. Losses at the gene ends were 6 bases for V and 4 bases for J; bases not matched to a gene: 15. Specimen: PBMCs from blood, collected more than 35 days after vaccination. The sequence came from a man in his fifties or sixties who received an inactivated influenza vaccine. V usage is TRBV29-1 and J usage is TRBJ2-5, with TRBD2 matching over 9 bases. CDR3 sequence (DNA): TGCAGCGTCGACGCTTTAGCGGGAGTCCTCGGAGAGACCCAGTACTTC. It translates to CSVDALAGVLGETQYF.